This TCR beta chain was captured in a study of blood T cell repertoires in COVID-19. Across the study: Samples representing acute and convalescent COVID-19 were sourced from the United States, Italy and Spain.

Profiling relied on immunoSEQ multiplex PCR, and the TCRdb table lists in-frame clones only, not all of them. The table has roughly 250,000 clones, about 83% seen once. Germline assignment: CDR1 KGHSH and CDR2 LQKENI. J was trimmed by 0 bases and V by 4 bases; bases with no gene match: 4. The CDR3 is 16 residues long. The specimen was peripheral blood. This chain uses TRBV18 with TRBJ2-2; 8 nucleotides align to TRBD1. The receptor was derived from a human donor in a cohort sampled during active COVID-19. CDR3 sequence reads: CASSLMDRANTGELFF. DNA for the CDR3: TGTGCCAGCTCACTTATGGACAGGGCGAACACCGGGGAGCTGTTTTTT.